The 14 T cell receptor beta chains in this list originate from one sample, sequenced in a study of blood T cell repertoires in COVID-19. TCRdb's copy holds only in-frame clones and misses some; the assay was immunoSEQ multiplex PCR. Counted here are approximately 100,000 clones, roughly 85% occurring once; the ten biggest clones make up 38%. The sample consisted of peripheral blood. The source is an elderly man with acute or convalescent COVID-19.

J is TRBJ2-7 and V is TRBV3-1 (or the pseudogene TRBV3-2); D not certain. Germline CDR1 LGHDT, CDR2 YNNKEL (reference sequence). Trimming took off 3 bases at V and 2 bases at J, with 14 bases between the two ends. This CDR3 has 15 amino acids. Here the CDR3 reads CASSHLSGGAYEQYF. The CDR3 DNA sequence: TGTGCCAGCAGCCACCTATCCGGCGGCGCCTACGAGCAGTACTTC.

This chain joins TRBV5-4 and TRBJ2-5; 8 bases are a match to TRBD1. The CDR3 runs to 15 residues. V shed 5 bases, J shed 6 bases, and the junction held 12 bases outside the gene matches. Germline V gene data show CDR1 as SGHNT and CDR2 as YYREEE (reference sequence). The CDR3 bases are TGTGCCAGCAGAAACGGACAGGGTTCCTTGCAGACCCAGTACTTC. It encodes CASRNGQGSLQTQYF.

For the CDR3, the DNA is TGTGCCAGCTCACCCGACATCTCCTATAATTCACCCCTCCACTTT. Amino acids: CASSPDISYNSPLHF. V gene TRBV18 combines with J gene TRBJ1-6, with D unclear. Germline assignment: CDR1 KGHSH and CDR2 LQKENI. The CDR3 has 15 amino acids. The germline V and J ends were trimmed by 3 bases and 0 bases, with 6 bases remaining between them.

The chain links TRBV7-8 to TRBJ1-5; D is unclear. Trimming stripped 0 bases from V and 7 bases from J, with 10 bases between. CDR3 length equals 14 residues. Per the germline V gene, CDR1 is SGHVS and CDR2 is FQNEAQ. CDR3 amino acids: CASSLASGLQPQHF. The DNA for the CDR3 is TGTGCCAGCAGCTTAGCGTCGGGTCTCCAGCCCCAGCATTTT.

This clone was seen only once. The V and J genes are TRBV7-9 and TRBJ2-1, with a possible D match to TRBD2 (6 bases). This CDR3 region has 14 residues. Germline V gene sequence: CDR1 SEHNR, CDR2 FQNEAQ (reference sequence). With 4 bases removed from V and 5 bases from J, the gap between germline ends came to 12 bases. The CDR3 spells CASSWTGGDNEQFF. In DNA, the CDR3 is TGTGCCAGCAGCTGGACCGGGGGAGACAATGAGCAGTTCTTC.

The rearrangement uses TRBV7-8 and TRBJ2-5, with 8 bases fitting TRBD1. The V segment lost 5 bases and the J segment 7 bases; nucleotides outside the gene matches: 12. Germline-derived CDR1 and CDR2 are SGHVS and FQNEAQ. The CDR3 totals 15 residues. Here the CDR3 reads CASSQGAREETTQYF. In nucleotides, the CDR3 is TGTGCCAGCAGCCAGGGGGCCAGGGAAGAAACGACCCAGTACTTC. The whole variable domain, filled in from reference TRBV7-8 and TRBJ2-5, reads GAGVSQSPRYKVAKRGQDVALRCDPISGHVSLFWYQQALGQGPEFLTYFQNEAQLDKSGLPSDRFFAERPEGSVSTLKIQRTQQEDSAVYLCASSQGAREETTQYFGPGTRLLVL.

The chain links TRBV5-1 to TRBJ1-5; D gene uncertain. The CDR3 loop spans 15 amino acids. V shed 1 base and J shed 0 bases, with 8 bases lying between them. Germline CDR1 reads SGHRS; CDR2 reads YFSETQ. The CDR3, as DNA: TGCGCCAGCAGCTTGTCGGGGAATAGCAATCAGCCCCAGCATTTT. Its translation is CASSLSGNSNQPQHF.

This chain connects TRBV4-3 to TRBJ2-2, with TRBD2 matching 9 bases. V lost 1 base, J lost 6 bases, and 6 bases stayed unmatched. Germline V gene lookup returns CDR1 LGHNA and CDR2 YSLEER. This CDR3 has 16 amino acids. The CDR3 reads CASSQVSGLAPGELFF. The CDR3 coding sequence is TGCGCCAGCAGCCAAGTAAGCGGACTAGCGCCCGGGGAGCTGTTTTTT.

This clone was seen a single time. This chain connects TRBV6-5 to TRBJ2-1, with TRBD2 identical over 9 bases. V shed 2 bases and J 10 bases; nucleotides not matched to a gene: 9. This CDR3 region has 15 residues. From germline, CDR1 is MNHEY and CDR2 SVGAGI. The CDR3, as DNA: TGTGCCAGCAGTTACAGGGTAGCGGGAGTTCAGGAGCAGTTCTTC. Protein: CASSYRVAGVQEQFF.

This chain links TRBV9 with TRBJ1-2; 12 bases are a match to TRBD1. There are 14 residues in the CDR3. V lost 4 bases and J lost 9; bases outside the gene matches: 7. Germline assignment: CDR1 SGDLS and CDR2 YYNGEE. The CDR3 DNA reads as TGTGCCAGCAGCCAACCGGGACAGGGGGCGAGCTACACCTTC. Translation: CASSQPGQGASYTF.

The rearrangement uses TRBV4-1 and TRBJ2-3, with D possibly matching TRBD1 (5 bases). Germline V gene sequence: CDR1 MGHRA, CDR2 YSYEKL. The CDR3 has 16 amino acids. V lost 1 base and J lost 5, with 16 bases in between. The CDR3 protein is CASSQGPGSQEDTQYF. The CDR3 nucleotides read TGCGCCAGCAGCCAAGGCCCAGGGTCCCAGGAAGATACGCAGTATTTT.

The chain has TRBV23-1 and TRBJ2-7, with TRBD1 identical over 11 bases. TRBV23-1 has ORF status, its function being uncertain. The CDR3 extends over 15 amino acids. The V segment lost 8 bases and the J segment 3 bases; nucleotides outside the gene matches: 9. The CDR3 nucleotides read TGCGCCAGCGGAATTCCCGGGACAGGGGGCTACGAGCAGTACTTC. Translating gives CASGIPGTGGYEQYF.

The chain employs TRBV11-3 and TRBJ2-1; 8 bases agree with TRBD2. This CDR3 is built from 15 residues. Germline V lookup: CDR1 SGHNT, CDR2 YENEEA. Trimming removed 5 bases from V and 8 bases from J; junction bases left unmatched: 11. CDR3 in DNA: TGTGCCAGCAGCAAAGGGACTAGGTTGACGGATGAGCAGTTCTTC. It yields the protein CASSKGTRLTDEQFF.

The chain recombines TRBV6-6 with TRBJ2-7; tentative D call: TRBD1 (5 bases). The germline gives CDR1 MNHNY, CDR2 SVGAGI (reference sequence). The CDR3 loop spans 12 amino acids. V shed 5 bases and J shed 6 bases, with 11 bases lying between them. This CDR3 reads CASSPQGFEQYF. The CDR3 DNA follows: TGTGCCAGCAGTCCTCAGGGTTTCGAGCAGTACTTC.